Below, 29 T cell receptor beta chains from the same sample are listed, as sequenced in a study of T cell responses to AZD1222 COVID-19 vaccine. Using immunoSEQ multiplex PCR, the repertoire was profiled, and TCRdb retains in-frame clones only, with some absent. The sample lists 150,000 to 200,000 clones, about 93% occurring once. The material was peripheral blood, obtained on day 0 of AZD1222 vaccination. These receptors were taken from an adult in good health.

The J gene is TRBJ2-6, the V gene TRBV18; D gene uncertain. V dropped 6 bases and J dropped 4 bases, with 13 bases sitting between them. This CDR3 is built from 15 residues. In germline, CDR1 is KGHSH, CDR2 LQKENI. In DNA, the CDR3 is TGTGCCAGCTCGCCGGTTTCAAGCGGGGCCAACGTCCTGACTTTC. Its translation: CASSPVSSGANVLTF.

The V call is TRBV21-1, the J call TRBJ1-2; the listed D gene, TRBD1, was not tested against the DNA. TRBV21-1 corresponds to a pseudogene. The CDR3 loop spans 15 amino acids. CDR3 amino acids: CASSTVPVQNYGYTF. As DNA, the CDR3 is TGTGCCAGCAGTACAGTTCCGGTGCAAAACTATGGCTACACCTTC.

The rearrangement joins TRBV3-1 (or the pseudogene TRBV3-2) to TRBJ2-3; D perhaps matches TRBD2 (5 bases). The CDR3 has 15 amino acids. Germline V lookup: CDR1 LGHDT, CDR2 YNNKEL (reference sequence). The V gene lost 4 bases and the J gene lost 3 bases, with 14 bases spanning the gap. This CDR3 reads CASSRRGPVTDTQYF. The CDR3 bases are TGTGCCAGCAGCCGGAGAGGGCCCGTGACAGATACGCAGTATTTT.

The rearrangement joins TRBV3-1 (or the pseudogene TRBV3-2) to TRBJ2-7; D is possibly TRBD2 (6 bases). The CDR3 is made up of 13 amino acids. Looked up from germline, CDR1 is LGHDT and CDR2 is YNNKEL (reference sequence). The V end lost 1 base, the J end lost 5 bases, and 9 bases lay between the germline ends. The CDR3 here is CASSQAGVHEQYF. The CDR3 DNA sequence: TGTGCCAGCAGCCAAGCGGGAGTGCACGAGCAGTACTTC.

The chain links TRBV28 to TRBJ2-2; D may be TRBD1 or TRBD2 (6 bases each). The CDR3 sequence is 15 residues long. Between the trimmed V and J ends, which lost 2 bases and 5 bases, there was a span of 12 bases. Per the germline V gene, CDR1 is MDHEN and CDR2 is SYDVKM. The CDR3 here is CASSLSTGRTGELFF. CDR3 nucleotide sequence: TGTGCCAGCAGTTTAAGTACAGGGAGGACCGGGGAGCTGTTTTTT.

The chain couples TRBV28 to TRBJ1-2; TRBD1 aligns across 9 bases. V lost 1 base and J lost 4; bases outside the gene matches: 10. Per the germline V gene, CDR1 is MDHEN and CDR2 is SYDVKM. The CDR3 consists of 17 residues. CDR3 protein: CASSLSSTGGRSYGYTF. The CDR3 DNA follows: TGTGCCAGCAGTTTATCTTCCACAGGGGGCAGGAGCTATGGCTACACCTTC.

The chain links TRBV5-4 to TRBJ1-2; no clear D. CDR1 and CDR2 from the germline V gene are SGHNT and YYREEE (reference sequence). CDR3 length equals 13 residues. Trimming left V 2 bases short and J 6 bases short, with 11 bases between. CDR3 DNA sequence: TGTGCCAGCAGCTTTTTCTCGGGAAATGGCTACACCTTC. Translation: CASSFFSGNGYTF.

The CDR3 nucleotides are TGTGCCAGCTCATCCCGGACAGGGGAGTCCACTGAAGCTTTCTTT. It specifies CASSSRTGESTEAFF. The chain uses TRBV18 and TRBJ1-1, with 9 nucleotides matching TRBD1. The CDR3 sequence is 15 residues long. J gave up 4 bases and V 5 bases, and 8 bases lay outside the gene matches. Germline V lookup: CDR1 KGHSH, CDR2 LQKENI.

The chain combines TRBV18 with TRBJ1-1, with D uncertain. The CDR3 length is 13 residues. V was cut by 6 bases and J by 1 base, with 9 bases left in between. Germline-derived CDR1 and CDR2 are KGHSH and LQKENI. The CDR3 nucleotides read TGTGCCAGCTCTCAGGACCGGAACACTGAAGCTTTCTTT. This sequence encodes CASSQDRNTEAFF.

The chain is built from TRBV28 and TRBJ2-1, with a weak D call TRBD2 (6 bases). The CDR3 has 13 residues. V lost 7 bases to trimming and J lost 7 bases, with 14 bases between them. CDR1 and CDR2 (germline): MDHEN, SYDVKM. CDR3 DNA: TGTGCCAGCAAGGAGGGCCGATGGAATGAGCAGTTCTTC. Translating it yields CASKEGRWNEQFF.

V gene TRBV28 combines with J gene TRBJ2-1; D perhaps matches TRBD1 (5 bases). With 5 bases removed from V and 15 bases from J, the gap between germline ends came to 23 bases. In germline, CDR1 is MDHEN, CDR2 SYDVKM. The CDR3 contains 14 residues. The CDR3 is CASSSAGKVSVWFF. The CDR3 DNA reads TGTGCCAGCAGTAGTGCAGGGAAGGTTTCCGTCTGGTTCTTC.

This chain connects TRBV2 to TRBJ2-2; a weak D match, TRBD1 (5 bases). The CDR3 spans 13 residues. Germline values: CDR1 SNHLY, CDR2 FYNNEI. V was trimmed by 1 base and J by 6 bases, leaving 6 bases between them. CDR3 bases: TGTGCCAGCAGTGAAGGGGGCGCCGGGGAGCTGTTTTTT. Translating gives CASSEGGAGELFF.

V gene TRBV4-1 combines with J gene TRBJ2-3; D may be TRBD1 or TRBD2 (5 bases each). The V end was cut by 0 bases, the J end by 5 bases, with 15 bases between. The CDR3 consists of 16 residues. Germline CDR1 reads MGHRA; CDR2 reads YSYEKL. CDR3 in DNA: TGCGCCAGCAGCCAAGAGAGGGGAAGGGTTGGAGATACGCAGTATTTT. Encoded protein: CASSQERGRVGDTQYF.

The V gene is TRBV5-1, the J gene TRBJ2-1; 12 nucleotides agree with TRBD2. V gave up 3 bases and J gave up 7 bases; unmatched junction bases: 11. This CDR3 has 17 residues. In germline, CDR1 is SGHRS, CDR2 YFSETQ. Here the CDR3 reads CASSSTTWTSGKNEQFF. The CDR3 DNA reads as TGCGCCAGCAGCTCCACCACCTGGACTAGCGGGAAAAATGAGCAGTTCTTC. Filled out from reference TRBV5-1 and TRBJ2-1, the complete variable domain reads KAGVTQTPRYLIKTRGQQVTLSCSPISGHRSVSWYQQTPGQGLQFLFEYFSETQRNKGNFPGRFSGRQFSNSRSEMNVSTLELGDSALYLCASSSTTWTSGKNEQFFGPGTRLTVL.

V and J are TRBV7-9 and TRBJ1-1; D might be TRBD1 (5 bases). The CDR3 spans 13 residues. Deletions cut 8 bases from V and 0 bases from J, with 10 bases between. Germline loops: CDR1 SEHNR, CDR2 FQNEAQ (reference sequence). The CDR3 DNA reads TGTGCCAGCGAGGGGCTCCTGAACACTGAAGCTTTCTTT. Translated: CASEGLLNTEAFF.

This clone was recorded only once. The rearrangement links TRBV5-1 to TRBJ1-1, with 10 bases matching TRBD1. The V gene end was trimmed by 0 bases and the J gene end by 8 bases; junction bases not matched to a gene: 10. CDR1 and CDR2 (germline): SGHRS, YFSETQ. The CDR3 totals 16 residues. The CDR3 reads CASSLGRDRGRSEAFF. Here the CDR3 DNA reads TGCGCCAGCAGCTTGGGCCGGGACAGGGGAAGATCCGAAGCTTTCTTT.

The chain is built from TRBV18 and TRBJ1-1, with D maybe TRBD1 (6 bases). The germline V and J ends were trimmed by 2 bases and 6 bases, with 16 bases remaining between them. Per the germline V gene, CDR1 is KGHSH and CDR2 is LQKENI. The CDR3 sequence is 15 residues long. The CDR3 is CASSPNQGRRSEAFF. In DNA, the CDR3 is TGTGCCAGCTCACCAAATCAGGGGCGGCGGTCTGAAGCTTTCTTT.

Only one count was recorded for this clone. The rearrangement uses TRBV2 and TRBJ2-1, with TRBD2 matching 12 bases. There are 16 residues in the CDR3. Germline loops: CDR1 SNHLY, CDR2 FYNNEI. V was pared by 6 bases and J by 9 bases, with 12 bases of the junction left unmatched. CDR3 loop: CASRSVSSGRAGEQFF. CDR3 DNA: TGTGCCAGCAGAAGTGTATCTAGCGGGAGGGCCGGTGAGCAGTTCTTC.

The J gene is TRBJ1-2, the V gene TRBV29-1; 9 positions match TRBD1. The trim removed 7 bases at V and 4 bases at J, leaving 7 bases unmatched. Germline CDR1 reads SQVTM; CDR2 reads ANQGSEA. This CDR3 region has 13 residues. The CDR3 nucleotides read TGCAGCGCTCCGGGACAGGGATCCTATGGCTACACCTTC. Its protein is CSAPGQGSYGYTF. The complete variable domain, with remaining parts taken from reference TRBV29-1 and TRBJ1-2, reads SAVISQKPSRDICQRGTSLTIQCQVDSQVTMMFWYRQQPGQSLTLIATANQGSEATYESGFVIDKFPISRPNLTFSTLTVSNMSPEDSSIYLCSAPGQGSYGYTFGSGTRLTVV.

This clone showed up just a few times. The J gene is TRBJ2-5, the V gene TRBV27; D gene uncertain. Germline lookup yields CDR1 MNHEY and CDR2 SMNVEV (reference sequence). Trimming stripped 4 bases from V and 1 base from J, with 10 bases between. The CDR3 totals 14 residues. The chain's CDR3 is CASSWSRTQETQYF. The CDR3 DNA follows: TGTGCCAGCAGTTGGTCGCGTACCCAAGAGACCCAGTACTTC.

This clone appeared a few times. The chain recombines TRBV25-1 with TRBJ2-3, with D perhaps TRBD2 (5 bases). Germline assignment: CDR1 MGHDK and CDR2 SYGVNS. Deletions cut 4 bases from V and 3 bases from J, with 11 bases between. The CDR3 has 14 residues. The CDR3 DNA follows: TGTGCCAGCAGTGTTTCAAAGCGGACAGATACGCAGTATTTT. Translated: CASSVSKRTDTQYF.

V and J are TRBV3-1 (or the pseudogene TRBV3-2) and TRBJ2-7; no reliable D call. The ends were cut back, 1 base at V and 3 bases at J, with 13 bases in the middle. The CDR3 consists of 15 residues. Germline-derived CDR1 and CDR2 are LGHDT and YNNKEL (reference sequence). The CDR3 DNA sequence: TGTGCCAGCAGCCAAGGGGCCCCCAGGCGCTACGAGCAGTACTTC. Amino acid sequence: CASSQGAPRRYEQYF.

The V call is TRBV5-1, the J call TRBJ2-3; TRBD2 matches 9 bases. With V trimmed by 4 bases and J by 2 bases, 11 bases remained unmatched. The CDR3 consists of 17 residues. From germline, CDR1 is SGHRS and CDR2 YFSETQ. The CDR3 protein is CASSTLAGRGLTDTQYF. DNA of the CDR3: TGCGCCAGCAGCACCCTAGCGGGAAGGGGCCTCACAGATACGCAGTATTTT.

V is TRBV3-1 (or the pseudogene TRBV3-2) and J is TRBJ1-5; D call uncertain. The CDR3 covers 13 residues. In germline, CDR1 is LGHDT, CDR2 YNNKEL (reference sequence). Deletions cut 0 bases from V and 6 bases from J, with 6 bases between. CDR3 region: CASSQDLGQPQHF. The CDR3 region has the DNA TGTGCCAGCAGCCAAGACCTGGGTCAGCCCCAGCATTTT.

This rearrangement joins TRBV24-1 to TRBJ2-3; D remains ambiguous. Germline CDR1 reads KGHDR; CDR2 reads SFDVKD. V shed 4 bases and J shed 3 bases, with 10 bases lying between them. The CDR3 is made up of 14 amino acids. CDR3 amino acids: CATSDATRTDTQYF. CDR3 coding DNA: TGTGCCACCAGTGACGCCACGAGGACAGATACGCAGTATTTT.

This clone was observed once. The chain is built from TRBV15 and TRBJ2-1; 7 nucleotides align to TRBD2. The CDR3 is 15 amino acids. The junction had 8 bases not matched to a gene; V was cut back by 0 bases and J by 9 bases. Germline values: CDR1 LNHNV, CDR2 YYDKDF (reference sequence). The CDR3 region has the DNA TGTGCCACCAGCAGAGAGGGAGGGAGTTGGGTTGAGCAGTTCTTC. Translated, it gives CATSREGGSWVEQFF.

This clone was recorded once. The V and J genes are TRBV25-1 and TRBJ1-1; 7 nucleotides agree with TRBD1. Germline CDR1 MGHDK, CDR2 SYGVNS. With 5 bases clipped from V and 4 bases from J, the junction kept 7 bases outside the gene matches. The CDR3 totals 14 residues. CDR3 in amino acids: CASSQGQFFTEAFF. The CDR3 region has the DNA TGTGCCAGCAGTCAGGGACAGTTTTTCACTGAAGCTTTCTTT.

The chain is built from TRBV4-1 and TRBJ2-2; D remains ambiguous. CDR3 size: 16 residues. Trimming took off 1 base at V and 3 bases at J, with 12 bases between the two ends. CDR1 and CDR2 from the germline V gene are MGHRA and YSYEKL. In nucleotides, the CDR3 is TGCGCCAGCAGCCAAGGAGCTAGTTTCGACACCGGGGAGCTGTTTTTT. This codes for CASSQGASFDTGELFF.

V usage is TRBV27 and J usage is TRBJ1-2; 8 positions agree with TRBD1. J was trimmed by 8 bases and V by 5 bases; bases with no gene match: 13. This CDR3 spans 15 amino acids. Germline V gives CDR1 MNHEY, CDR2 SMNVEV (reference sequence). The CDR3 DNA reads TGTGCCAGCAGTCCCCAATCTGGACAGGGTCAGGGCTACACCTTC. This sequence encodes CASSPQSGQGQGYTF.